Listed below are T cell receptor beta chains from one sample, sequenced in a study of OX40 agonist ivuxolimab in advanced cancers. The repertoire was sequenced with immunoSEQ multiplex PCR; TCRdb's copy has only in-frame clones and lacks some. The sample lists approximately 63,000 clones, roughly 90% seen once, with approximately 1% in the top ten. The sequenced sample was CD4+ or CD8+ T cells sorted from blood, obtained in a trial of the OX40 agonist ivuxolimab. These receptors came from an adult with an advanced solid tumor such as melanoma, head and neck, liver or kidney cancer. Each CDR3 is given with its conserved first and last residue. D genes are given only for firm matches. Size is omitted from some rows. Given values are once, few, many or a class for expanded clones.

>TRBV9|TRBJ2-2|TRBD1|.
TGTGCCAGCAGCGGTCGACAGGGGGGAACCGGGGAGCTGTTTTTT
CASSGRQGGTGELFF
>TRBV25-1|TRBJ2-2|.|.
TGTGCCAGCAGTAGGGCAGGGGCGGTCGGGGAGCTGTTTTTT
CASSRAGAVGELFF
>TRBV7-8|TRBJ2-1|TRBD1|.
TGTGCCAGCAGCTCGCCGCCCGGGACAGGGGGCTTCAATGAGCAGTTCTTC
CASSSPPGTGGFNEQFF
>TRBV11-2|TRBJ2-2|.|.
TGTGCCAGCAGGTACTCCTGGATATCAGGGACCGGGGAGCTGTTTTTT
CASRYSWISGTGELFF
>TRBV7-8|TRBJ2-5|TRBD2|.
TGTGCCAGCAGCAAGTTCCTAGCGGGAGCTGTTGAGCAGTACTTC
CASSKFLAGAVEQYF
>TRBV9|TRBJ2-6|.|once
TGTGCCAGCAGCGTAGCAGGGACTGGGGCCAACGTCCTGACTTTC
CASSVAGTGANVLTF
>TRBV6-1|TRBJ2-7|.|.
TGTGCCAGCAGTGAAGTAGGGTATCTAGACGAGCAGTACTTC
CASSEVGYLDEQYF
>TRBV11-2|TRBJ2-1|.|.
TGTGCCAGCAGCTTCGGGGGTACCATGTACAATGAGCAGTTCTTC
CASSFGGTMYNEQFF
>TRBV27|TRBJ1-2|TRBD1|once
TGTGCCAGCAGTCTCCTCACAGGGGGCGATGGCTACACCTTC
CASSLLTGGDGYTF
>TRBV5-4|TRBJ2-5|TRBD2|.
TGTGCCAGCAGCCTAGGGACTAGCCAAGAGACCCAGTACTTC
CASSLGTSQETQYF
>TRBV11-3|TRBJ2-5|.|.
TGTGCCAGCAGCTCCCTTCCGGGAGTTATCCAAGAGACCCAGTACTTC
CASSSLPGVIQETQYF
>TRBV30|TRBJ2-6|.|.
TGTGCCTGGCGACAAGTGTCGCCCTCTGGGGCCAACGTCCTGACTTTC
CAWRQVSPSGANVLTF
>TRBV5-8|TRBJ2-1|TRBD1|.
TGTGCCAGCAGCTTGGGACAGGGGGCCTACAATGAGCAGTTCTTC
CASSLGQGAYNEQFF
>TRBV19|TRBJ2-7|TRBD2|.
TGTGCCAGTAGTACACAAATCCTCGGACTAGCGGATTACTACGAGCAGTACTTC
CASSTQILGLADYYEQYF
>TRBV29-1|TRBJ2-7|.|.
TGCAGCGTTGATTGGTGGGACACGGGCGAGCAGTACTTC
CSVDWWDTGEQYF
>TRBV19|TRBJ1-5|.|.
TGTGCCAGTAGTACCCCTCAAGGGGGGATTCGGCCCCAGCATTTT
CASSTPQGGIRPQHF
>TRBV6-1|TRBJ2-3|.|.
TGTGCCAGCAGTACCGGACGGGATCCCACAGATACGCAGTATTTT
CASSTGRDPTDTQYF
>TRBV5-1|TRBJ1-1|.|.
TGCGCCAGCAGCACCCAATCTCCTTGGGACACTGAAGCTTTCTTT
CASSTQSPWDTEAFF
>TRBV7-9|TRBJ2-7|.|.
TGTGCCAGCAGCTTTGGCAGGGATCTCGGCGAGCAGTACTTC
CASSFGRDLGEQYF
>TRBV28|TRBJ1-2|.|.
TGTGCCAGCAGTTCCCCCCTGGGGGCGCATGGCTACACCTTC
CASSSPLGAHGYTF
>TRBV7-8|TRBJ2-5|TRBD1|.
TGTGCCAGCAGCACAGGACAGGGTCAAGAGACCCAGTACTTC
CASSTGQGQETQYF
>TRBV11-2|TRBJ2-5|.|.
TGTGCCAGCAGCGTGGAGCAAGAGACCCAGTACTTC
CASSVEQETQYF
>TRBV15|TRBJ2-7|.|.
TGTGCCACCAGCAGAGATCGTACCCCGTTAACCTACGAGCAGTACTTC
CATSRDRTPLTYEQYF
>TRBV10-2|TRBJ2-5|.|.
TGCGCCAGCAGTGACTGGTCGGGGGAGTGGTCGGCCCAGTACTTC
CASSDWSGEWSAQYF
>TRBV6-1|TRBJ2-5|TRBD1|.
TGTGCCAGCAGTGACCCGTACAGGGGGCTGGAGACCCAGTACTTC
CASSDPYRGLETQYF
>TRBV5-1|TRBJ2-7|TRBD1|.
TGCGCCAGCAGCTTGTTGGGACAGGGTACCTACGAGCAGTACTTC
CASSLLGQGTYEQYF
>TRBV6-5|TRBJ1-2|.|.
TGTGCCAGCAGCCGCCTGGAGTTGCACACCTTC
CASSRLELHTF
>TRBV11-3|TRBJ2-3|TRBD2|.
TGTGCCAGCAGAGGCGGGAGGGGAACAGATACGCAGTATTTT
CASRGGRGTDTQYF
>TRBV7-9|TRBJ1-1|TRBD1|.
TGTGCCAGCAGCTCCCGGACAGGGGGTTGGACTGAAGCTTTCTTT
CASSSRTGGWTEAFF
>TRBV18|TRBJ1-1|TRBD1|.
TGTGCCAGCTCACCAGGAGAGGGACAGGGGGCTCCTGAAGCTTTCTTT
CASSPGEGQGAPEAFF
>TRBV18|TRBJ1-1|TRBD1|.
TGTGCCAGCTCGCAACAGGGGGAAGGGACTGAAGCTTTCTTT
CASSQQGEGTEAFF
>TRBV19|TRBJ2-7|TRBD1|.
TGTGCCAGTAGTATGCAACAGGGGGTTCACGAGCAGTACTTC
CASSMQQGVHEQYF
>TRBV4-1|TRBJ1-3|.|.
TGCGCCAGCAGCCAAGGGGTGACCAGGAGCTCTGGAAACACCATATATTTT
CASSQGVTRSSGNTIYF
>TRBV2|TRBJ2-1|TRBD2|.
TGTGCCAGCAGTCCCCGGCGGGAGGGCTACAATGAGCAGTTCTTC
CASSPRREGYNEQFF